This is a list of T cell receptor beta chains from one sample in a study of control samples from healthy donors and cancer patients. TCRdb keeps only in-frame clones here, not all; method: immunoSEQ multiplex PCR. The sample consists of 180,000 or so clones, around 95% of them appearing once. The sequenced sample consisted of blood. These receptor sequences come from a woman aged 60-75 years in good health. Both conserved end residues are trimmed from each CDR3.

J gene: TRBJ2-3
V gene: TRBV18
CDR3 protein: ASSPSQRRDTQY

J gene: TRBJ1-5
V gene: TRBV5-8
CDR3 protein: ASSSQRRAGVQPQH

J gene: TRBJ1-1
V gene: TRBV14
CDR3 protein: ASSQVAGYDVAF

J gene: TRBJ1-1
V gene: TRBV18
CDR3 protein: ASSPPRGGRPEAF

J gene: TRBJ2-3
V gene: TRBV6-5
CDR3 protein: ASKVGRSTDTQY

J gene: TRBJ1-2
V gene: TRBV14
CDR3 protein: ASSQDPSQGEIGGYT

J gene: TRBJ2-7
V gene: TRBV12-3/TRBV12-4
CDR3 protein: ASRGISSYEQY

J gene: TRBJ1-1
V gene: TRBV2
CDR3 protein: ASSVRDTENTEAF

J gene: TRBJ1-1
V gene: TRBV9
CDR3 protein: ASSLSGTGNTEAF

J gene: TRBJ1-5
V gene: TRBV3-1/TRBV3-2
CDR3 protein: ASSQDGDNQPQH

J gene: TRBJ1-2
V gene: TRBV30
CDR3 protein: AWSRERTPNYGYT

J gene: TRBJ1-2
V gene: TRBV7-8
CDR3 protein: ASSPRGFNYGYT

J gene: TRBJ1-6
V gene: TRBV6-5
CDR3 protein: ASSYSGKDNSPLH

J gene: TRBJ1-6
V gene: TRBV28
CDR3 protein: ASHDPNSPLH

J gene: TRBJ1-2
V gene: TRBV3-1/TRBV3-2
CDR3 protein: ASSQTHYGYT

J gene: TRBJ1-1
V gene: TRBV3-1/TRBV3-2
CDR3 protein: ASSQDWTPTEAF

J gene: TRBJ1-4
V gene: TRBV15
CDR3 protein: ATSRGGLTTNEKLF

J gene: TRBJ2-1
V gene: TRBV28
CDR3 protein: ASSAEVLSYNEQF

J gene: TRBJ1-3
V gene: TRBV2
CDR3 protein: ASSARVSIGNTIY

J gene: TRBJ2-5
V gene: TRBV7-8
CDR3 protein: ASSRHIQETQY

J gene: TRBJ1-1
V gene: TRBV9
CDR3 protein: ASSTNTNTEAF

J gene: TRBJ1-1
V gene: TRBV11-2
CDR3 protein: ASSPPPARNTEAF

J gene: TRBJ1-1
V gene: TRBV4-1
CDR3 protein: ASSQEGRGTEAF

J gene: TRBJ1-5
V gene: TRBV3-1/TRBV3-2
CDR3 protein: ATSIDSNQPQH

J gene: TRBJ1-4
V gene: TRBV5-4
CDR3 protein: ASSQDGRNEKLF

J gene: TRBJ1-1
V gene: TRBV28
CDR3 protein: ASSSQGNTEAF

J gene: TRBJ1-2
V gene: TRBV14
CDR3 protein: ASSHRGATHGYT

J gene: TRBJ1-2
V gene: TRBV7-8
CDR3 protein: ASSLGQTGIYGYT

J gene: TRBJ2-7
V gene: TRBV5-1
CDR3 protein: ASSLAGTYEQY

J gene: TRBJ1-5
V gene: TRBV2
CDR3 protein: ASSGSAEDNQPQH

J gene: TRBJ1-1
V gene: TRBV11-2
CDR3 protein: ASSWTGRTEAF

J gene: TRBJ2-7
V gene: TRBV7-2
CDR3 protein: ASSQAGYEQY

J gene: TRBJ1-5
V gene: TRBV7-2
CDR3 protein: ASSSGSGQPQH

J gene: TRBJ1-1
V gene: TRBV7-9
CDR3 protein: ASSFYREGGSGAF

J gene: TRBJ1-4
V gene: TRBV18
CDR3 protein: ASSPVSGQGAEKLF

J gene: TRBJ1-1
V gene: TRBV5-1
CDR3 protein: ASSGGDRKNTEAF

J gene: TRBJ2-5
V gene: TRBV9
CDR3 protein: ASSLRDRQTQY

J gene: TRBJ1-4
V gene: TRBV9
CDR3 protein: ASSPGVAWETNEKLF

J gene: TRBJ1-6
V gene: TRBV4-1
CDR3 protein: ASSQGTQDRDFAPLH

J gene: TRBJ1-4
V gene: TRBV30
CDR3 protein: AWSGFRQNEKLF

J gene: TRBJ1-1
V gene: TRBV29-1
CDR3 protein: SVDSPPGGGTEAF

J gene: TRBJ2-2
V gene: TRBV5-1
CDR3 protein: ASSLVGRGTGELF

J gene: TRBJ1-1
V gene: TRBV6-5
CDR3 protein: ASSNGPGSEAF

J gene: TRBJ2-5
V gene: TRBV20-1
CDR3 protein: SASAFETQY